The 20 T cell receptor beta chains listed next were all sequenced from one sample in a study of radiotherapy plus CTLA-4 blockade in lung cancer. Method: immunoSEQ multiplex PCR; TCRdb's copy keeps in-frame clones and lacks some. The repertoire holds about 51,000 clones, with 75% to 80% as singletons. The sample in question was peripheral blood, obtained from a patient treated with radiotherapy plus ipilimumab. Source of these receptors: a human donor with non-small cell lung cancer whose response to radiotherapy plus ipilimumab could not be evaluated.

CDR3 region: CASSLTGTSAVLETQYF. Here the CDR3 DNA reads TGCGCCAGCAGCTTAACCGGGACTAGCGCGGTACTAGAGACCCAGTACTTC. The chain is built from TRBV5-1 and TRBJ2-5, with TRBD2 identical over 10 bases. CDR3 length: 17 amino acids. Losses at the gene ends were 2 bases for V and 4 bases for J; bases not matched to a gene: 11. Germline V CDR1 and CDR2: SGHRS, YFSETQ.

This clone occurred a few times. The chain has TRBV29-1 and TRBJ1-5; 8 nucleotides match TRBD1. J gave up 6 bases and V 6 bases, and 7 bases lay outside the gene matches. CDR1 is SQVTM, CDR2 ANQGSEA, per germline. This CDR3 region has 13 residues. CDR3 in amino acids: CSVDRGTGQPQHF. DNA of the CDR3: TGCAGCGTAGACAGGGGTACGGGTCAGCCCCAGCATTTT.

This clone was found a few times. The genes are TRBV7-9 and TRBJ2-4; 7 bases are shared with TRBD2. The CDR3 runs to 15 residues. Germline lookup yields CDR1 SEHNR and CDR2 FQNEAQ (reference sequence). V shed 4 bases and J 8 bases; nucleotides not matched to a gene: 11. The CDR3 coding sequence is TGTGCCAGCAGCTCCCCGCGACTAGCTCGGGACATTCAGTACTTC. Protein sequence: CASSSPRLARDIQYF.

DNA for the CDR3: TGCGCCAGCAGCTTGGGTCGGTTCGACAGGGAAGACTATGGCTACACCTTC. It is translated as CASSLGRFDREDYGYTF. V and J are TRBV5-1 and TRBJ1-2, with TRBD1 matching 7 bases. The CDR3 runs 17 residues. Trimming at V came to 0 bases and at J to 3 bases, leaving 11 bases not matched to a gene. Germline CDR1 is SGHRS and CDR2 is YFSETQ.

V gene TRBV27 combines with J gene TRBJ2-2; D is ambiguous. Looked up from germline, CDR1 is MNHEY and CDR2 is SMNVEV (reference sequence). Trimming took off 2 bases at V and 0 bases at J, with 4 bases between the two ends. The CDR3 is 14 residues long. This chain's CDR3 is CASSLRANTGELFF. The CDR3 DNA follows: TGTGCCAGCAGTTTACGGGCGAACACCGGGGAGCTGTTTTTT.

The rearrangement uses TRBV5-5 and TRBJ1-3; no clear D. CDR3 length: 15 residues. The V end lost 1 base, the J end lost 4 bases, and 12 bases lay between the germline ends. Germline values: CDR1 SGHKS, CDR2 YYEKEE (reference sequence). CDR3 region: CASSLKDFVGNTIYF. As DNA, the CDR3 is TGTGCCAGCAGCTTGAAGGACTTCGTGGGAAACACCATATATTTT.

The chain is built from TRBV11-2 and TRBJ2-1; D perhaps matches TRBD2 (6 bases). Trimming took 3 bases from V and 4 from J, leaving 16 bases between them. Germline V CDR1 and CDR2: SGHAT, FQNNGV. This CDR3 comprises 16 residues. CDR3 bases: TGTGCCAGCAGCTTTCCCCGCGGGGTGAGTTACAATGAGCAGTTCTTC. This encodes CASSFPRGVSYNEQFF.

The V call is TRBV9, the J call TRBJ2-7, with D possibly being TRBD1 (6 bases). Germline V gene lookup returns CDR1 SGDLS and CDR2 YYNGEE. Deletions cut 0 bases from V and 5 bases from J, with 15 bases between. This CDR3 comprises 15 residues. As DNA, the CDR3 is TGTGCCAGCAGCGTAGGGGGTCAGGGGTTCAACGAGCAGTACTTC. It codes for CASSVGGQGFNEQYF.

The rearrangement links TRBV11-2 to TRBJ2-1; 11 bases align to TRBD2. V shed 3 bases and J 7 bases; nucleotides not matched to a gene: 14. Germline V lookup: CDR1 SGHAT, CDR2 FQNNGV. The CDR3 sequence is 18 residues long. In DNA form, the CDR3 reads TGTGCCAGCAGCTTTCTCCTAGCGGGGGGCCCGACGGGGAATGAGCAGTTCTTC. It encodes CASSFLLAGGPTGNEQFF.

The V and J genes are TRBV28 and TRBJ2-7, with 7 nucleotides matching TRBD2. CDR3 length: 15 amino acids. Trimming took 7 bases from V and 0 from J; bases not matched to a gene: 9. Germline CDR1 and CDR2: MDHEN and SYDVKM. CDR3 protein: CASIGTTTFSYEQYF. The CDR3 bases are TGTGCCAGCATTGGGACTACCACTTTCTCCTACGAGCAGTACTTC.

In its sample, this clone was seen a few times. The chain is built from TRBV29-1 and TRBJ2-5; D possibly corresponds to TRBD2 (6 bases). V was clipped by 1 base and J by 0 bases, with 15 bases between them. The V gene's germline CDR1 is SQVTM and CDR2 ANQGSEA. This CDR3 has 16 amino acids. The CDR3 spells CSVEGYPGRYQETQYF. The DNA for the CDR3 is TGCAGCGTTGAAGGTTACCCGGGGAGGTACCAAGAGACCCAGTACTTC.

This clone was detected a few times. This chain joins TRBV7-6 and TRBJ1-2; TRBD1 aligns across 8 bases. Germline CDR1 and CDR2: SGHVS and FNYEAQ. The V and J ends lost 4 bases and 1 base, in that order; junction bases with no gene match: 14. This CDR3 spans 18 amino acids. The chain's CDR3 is CASSSVIHTGGYNYGYTF. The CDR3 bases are TGTGCCAGCAGCTCCGTCATCCACACAGGGGGATATAACTATGGCTACACCTTC.

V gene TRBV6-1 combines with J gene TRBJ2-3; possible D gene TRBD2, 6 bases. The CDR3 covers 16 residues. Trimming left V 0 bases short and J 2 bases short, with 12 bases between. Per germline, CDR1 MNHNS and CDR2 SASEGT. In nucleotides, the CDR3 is TGTGCCAGCAGTGAAGCGGGTAGCGGATACACAGATACGCAGTATTTT. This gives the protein CASSEAGSGYTDTQYF.

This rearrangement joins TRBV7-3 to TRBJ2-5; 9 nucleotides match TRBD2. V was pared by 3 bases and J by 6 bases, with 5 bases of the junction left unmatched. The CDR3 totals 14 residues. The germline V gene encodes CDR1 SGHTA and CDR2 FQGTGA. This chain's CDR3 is CASSFLSGRKTQYF. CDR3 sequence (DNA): TGTGCCAGCAGCTTCCTTAGCGGGAGAAAGACCCAGTACTTC.

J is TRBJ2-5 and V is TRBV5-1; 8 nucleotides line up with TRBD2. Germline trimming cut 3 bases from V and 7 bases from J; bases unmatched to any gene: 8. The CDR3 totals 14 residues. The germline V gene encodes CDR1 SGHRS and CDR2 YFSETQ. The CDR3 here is CASSSGTRVGTQYF. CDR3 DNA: TGCGCCAGCAGCTCCGGGACTAGAGTCGGGACCCAGTACTTC.

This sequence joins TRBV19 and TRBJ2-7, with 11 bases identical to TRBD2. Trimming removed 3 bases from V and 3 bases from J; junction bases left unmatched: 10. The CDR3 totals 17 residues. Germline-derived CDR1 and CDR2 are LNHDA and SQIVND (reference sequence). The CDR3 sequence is CASSIGTSGGGLYEQYF. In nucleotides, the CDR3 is TGTGCCAGTAGTATTGGGACTAGCGGAGGAGGGCTCTACGAGCAGTACTTC.

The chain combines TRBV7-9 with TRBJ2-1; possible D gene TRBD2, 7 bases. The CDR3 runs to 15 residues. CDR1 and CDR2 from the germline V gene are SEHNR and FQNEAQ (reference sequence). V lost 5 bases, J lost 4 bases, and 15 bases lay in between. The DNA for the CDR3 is TGTGCCAGCAGCACGGGGGCGGGGGATTACAATGAGCAGTTCTTC. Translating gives CASSTGAGDYNEQFF.

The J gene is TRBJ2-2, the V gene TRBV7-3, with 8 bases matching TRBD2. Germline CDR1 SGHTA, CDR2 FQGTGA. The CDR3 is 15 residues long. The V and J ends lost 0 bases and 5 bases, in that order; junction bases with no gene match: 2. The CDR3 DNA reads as TGTGCCAGCAGCTTAACGGCTAGCGGGACCGGGGAGCTGTTTTTT. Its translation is CASSLTASGTGELFF.

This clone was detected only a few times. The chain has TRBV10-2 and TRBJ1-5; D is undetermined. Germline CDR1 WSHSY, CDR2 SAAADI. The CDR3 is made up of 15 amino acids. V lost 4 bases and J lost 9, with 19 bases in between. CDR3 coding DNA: TGCGCCAGCAGTGGATCCCGAGGGCGCTTAGGGCCCCAGCATTTT. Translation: CASSGSRGRLGPQHF.

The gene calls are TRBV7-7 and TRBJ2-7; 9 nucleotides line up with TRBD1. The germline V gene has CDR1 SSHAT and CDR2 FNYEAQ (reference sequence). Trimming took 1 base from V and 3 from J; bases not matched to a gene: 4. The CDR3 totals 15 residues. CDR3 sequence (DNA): TGTGCCAGCAGCTTAGGGACAGGGGTAGACTACGAGCAGTACTTC. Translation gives CASSLGTGVDYEQYF.